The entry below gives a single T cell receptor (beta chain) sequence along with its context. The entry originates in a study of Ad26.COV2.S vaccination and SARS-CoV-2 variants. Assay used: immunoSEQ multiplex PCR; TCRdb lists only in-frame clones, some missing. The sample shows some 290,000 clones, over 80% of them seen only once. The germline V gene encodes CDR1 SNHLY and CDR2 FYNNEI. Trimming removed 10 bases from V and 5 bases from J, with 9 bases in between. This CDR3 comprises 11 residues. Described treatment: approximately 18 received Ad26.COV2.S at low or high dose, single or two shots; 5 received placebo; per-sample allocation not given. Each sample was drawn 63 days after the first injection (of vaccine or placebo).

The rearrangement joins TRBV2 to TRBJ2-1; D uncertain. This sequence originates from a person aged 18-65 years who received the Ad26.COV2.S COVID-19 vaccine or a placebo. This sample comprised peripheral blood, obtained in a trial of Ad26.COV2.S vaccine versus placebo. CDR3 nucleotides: TGTGCCACGGGTGAAAACAATGAGCAGTTCTTC. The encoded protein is CATGENNEQFF.